Shown below are 32 T cell receptor beta chains from a single sample sequenced in a study of human T cells and chemical hapten exposure. TCRdb used MiXCR to reprocess the RACE reads, holding one entry per CDR3 protein. The sample has just over 350,000 distinct CDR3 sequences, roughly 6% seen once. Noted time point: patch test 2, 6 weeks after DPC sensitization. The treatment: therapeutic diphenylcyclopropenone sensitization with weekly scalp DPC. Sequencing used whole blood, obtained in connection with sensitization to the hapten diphenylcyclopropenone (DPC). These receptors were obtained from a woman in her late teens or twenties with alopecia areata. Some clones in this sample may be carry-over from other donors' samples.

This clonotype was counted a few times. The chain couples TRBV4-2 to TRBJ2-3; 10 nucleotides line up with TRBD2. This CDR3 region has 13 residues. Per the germline V gene, CDR1 is LGHNA and CDR2 is YNFKEQ. V gave up 0 bases and J gave up 14 bases; unmatched junction bases: 5. This CDR3 is CASSQDVGTSAYF. The CDR3 nucleotides are TGTGCCAGCAGCCAAGATGTAGGGACTAGCGCGTATTTT.

This clonotype was found many times. The chain carries TRBV7-9 and TRBJ1-5; D gene uncertain. The length of the CDR3 is 14 residues. V lost 1 base and J lost 5, with 9 bases in between. Germline V gene sequence: CDR1 SEHNR, CDR2 FQNEAQ (reference sequence). The CDR3 region has the DNA TGTGCCAGCAGCTTAGGCACGGAGTATCAGCCCCAGCATTTT. It encodes CASSLGTEYQPQHF.

This clonotype occurred many times. The chain uses TRBV27 and TRBJ1-2; possibly TRBD1 for D (6 bases). Germline-derived CDR1 and CDR2 are MNHEY and SMNVEV (reference sequence). Trimming pared 6 bases from V and 4 bases from J, leaving 9 bases between. This CDR3 has 12 amino acids. In nucleotides, the CDR3 is TGTGCCAGCAGGGGGGGGCCCTATGGCTACACCTTC. Its translation: CASRGGPYGYTF.

Details on this clonotype: A much larger clone lies one base from this, so it may be a read error. The chain couples TRBV29-1 to TRBJ2-3; D is unclear. This CDR3 comprises 13 residues. Germline V CDR1 and CDR2: SQVTM, ANQGSEA. V gave up 4 bases and J gave up 6 bases, with 14 bases separating them. CDR3 sequence (DNA): TGCAGCGTTGTGTTGGTACCTAGGGATACGCAGTATTTT. This sequence encodes CSVVLVPRDTQYF.

The V call is TRBV20-1, the J call TRBJ2-5; D is uncertain. V was cut by 0 bases and J by 0 bases, with 14 bases left in between. Germline lookup yields CDR1 DFQATT and CDR2 SNEGSKA (reference sequence). The CDR3 extends over 16 amino acids. In nucleotides, the CDR3 is TGCAGTGCTAGAGATCTCGGATCTGGGCACCAAGAGACCCAGTACTTC. It is translated as CSARDLGSGHQETQYF.

In this sample, this clonotype turned up a few times. The chain recombines TRBV12-3 or TRBV12-4 with TRBJ2-3; TRBD2 matches at 12 bases. The CDR3 is 16 residues long. Trimming at V came to 10 bases and at J to 2 bases, leaving 10 bases not matched to a gene. The CDR3 region has the DNA TGTGCCACTGCCCCGACTAGCGGGAGAATCACAGATACGCAGTATTTT. It translates to CATAPTSGRITDTQYF.

The chain carries TRBV4-2 and TRBJ2-2; 8 bases fit TRBD2. The CDR3 is 15 residues long. Germline loops: CDR1 LGHNA, CDR2 YNFKEQ. The J segment lost 6 bases and the V segment lost 1 base, leaving 4 bases of the junction unmatched. The chain's CDR3 is CASSQAVGGAGELFF. CDR3 nucleotide sequence: TGTGCCAGCAGCCAAGCAGTCGGGGGGGCCGGGGAGCTGTTTTTT.

The chain's CDR3 is CASSGSGVAGDTQYF. The CDR3 region has the DNA TGTGCCAGCAGTGGAAGCGGGGTGGCGGGGGATACGCAGTATTTT. The chain links TRBV6-1 to TRBJ2-3, with 7 bases that match TRBD2. Unmatched junction bases numbered 10, after V lost 4 bases and J lost 6 bases. The CDR3 consists of 15 residues. From germline, CDR1 is MNHNS and CDR2 SASEGT.

The rearrangement links TRBV7-9 to TRBJ2-4; 8 bases line up with TRBD1. The CDR3 is 16 amino acids. The junction had 7 bases not matched to a gene; V was cut back by 1 base and J by 5 bases. Germline lookup yields CDR1 SEHNR and CDR2 FQNEAQ (reference sequence). CDR3: CASSLGDRQFENIQYF. As DNA, the CDR3 is TGTGCCAGCAGCTTAGGGGACAGGCAGTTCGAAAACATTCAGTACTTC. Supplemented by reference TRBV7-9 and TRBJ2-4, the full variable domain reads DTGVSQNPRHKITKRGQNVTFRCDPISEHNRLYWYRQTLGQGPEFLTYFQNEAQLEKSRLLSDRFSAERPKGSFSTLEIQRTEQGDSAMYLCASSLGDRQFENIQYFGAGTRLSVL.

This clonotype was picked up a small number of times. This rearrangement joins TRBV5-6 to TRBJ2-7, with D maybe TRBD1 (6 bases). Germline V gene sequence: CDR1 SGHDT, CDR2 YYEEEE. Trimming stripped 4 bases from V and 6 bases from J, with 11 bases between. The CDR3 is made up of 12 amino acids. The CDR3 is CASSAQGPEQYF. The CDR3 DNA reads as TGTGCCAGCAGCGCACAGGGTCCCGAGCAGTACTTC.

This clonotype was seen at least ten times. V usage is TRBV6-6 and J usage is TRBJ1-2; perhaps TRBD1 as D (6 bases). The CDR3 length is 13 residues. V was cut by 4 bases and J by 5 bases, with 11 bases left in between. CDR1 and CDR2 (germline): MNHNY, SVGAGI (reference sequence). In nucleotides, the CDR3 is TGTGCCAGCAGTTCGGACAGCTTATATGGCTACACCTTC. This encodes CASSSDSLYGYTF.

This clonotype has just a few counts. V and J are TRBV7-2 and TRBJ1-2, with D possibly matching TRBD1 (5 bases). Trimming stripped 4 bases from V and 3 bases from J, with 18 bases between. Germline CDR1 is SGHTA and CDR2 is FQGNSA. This CDR3 has 16 amino acids. The CDR3 sequence is CASSYSAGHIDYGYTF. DNA for the CDR3: TGTGCCAGCAGCTACAGTGCAGGGCACATCGACTATGGCTACACCTTC.

This clonotype was counted only a few times. V and J are TRBV5-1 and TRBJ2-1; TRBD2 agrees at 7 bases. Per germline, CDR1 SGHRS and CDR2 YFSETQ. Losses at the gene ends were 5 bases for V and 0 bases for J; bases not matched to a gene: 5. This CDR3 has 15 amino acids. This chain's CDR3 is CASSRAGVSYNEQFF. CDR3 DNA sequence: TGCGCCAGCAGTCGCGCGGGGGTCTCCTACAATGAGCAGTTCTTC. Together with reference TRBV5-1 and TRBJ2-1, the CDR3 gives the full variable domain: KAGVTQTPRYLIKTRGQQVTLSCSPISGHRSVSWYQQTPGQGLQFLFEYFSETQRNKGNFPGRFSGRQFSNSRSEMNVSTLELGDSALYLCASSRAGVSYNEQFFGPGTRLTVL.

This clonotype was recorded a few times. The chain links TRBV6-1 to TRBJ2-5; D remains unclear. There are 13 residues in the CDR3. Between the trimmed V and J ends, which lost 6 bases and 5 bases, there was a span of 13 bases. The germline V gene has CDR1 MNHNS and CDR2 SASEGT. The CDR3 loop is CASRVLIEETQYF. Written as DNA, the CDR3 is TGTGCCAGCAGGGTCCTCATCGAGGAGACCCAGTACTTC.

This clonotype turned up a few times. CDR3: CASSRGGTANTGELFF. The CDR3, as DNA: TGTGCCAGCAGCCGGGGGGGGACAGCGAACACCGGGGAGCTGTTTTTT. V and J are TRBV7-9 and TRBJ2-2, with D possibly matching TRBD2 (8 bases). The CDR3 has 16 residues. The V end lost 5 bases, the J end lost 0 bases, and 13 bases lay between the germline ends. CDR1 is SEHNR and CDR2 is FQNEAQ in the germline V gene (reference sequence).

This clonotype was counted only a few times. The rearrangement links TRBV20-1 to TRBJ1-1, with a weak D call TRBD1 (5 bases). The V and J ends lost 8 bases and 0 bases respectively, with 13 bases between them. There are 13 residues in the CDR3. CDR1 is DFQATT, CDR2 SNEGSKA, per germline (reference sequence). DNA for the CDR3: TGCAGTCAAGACGGGGGTATGAACACTGAAGCTTTCTTT. Amino acid sequence: CSQDGGMNTEAFF.

This clonotype was counted only a few times. The chain joins TRBV7-2 to TRBJ1-4; no definite D call. Between the trimmed V and J ends, which lost 1 base and 5 bases, there was a span of 8 bases. CDR3 length equals 14 residues. Germline V gives CDR1 SGHTA, CDR2 FQGNSA. CDR3 sequence (DNA): TGTGCCAGCAGCTTAGGTCAGAACAATGAAAAACTGTTTTTT. It is translated as CASSLGQNNEKLFF.

This clonotype was observed a few times. This chain connects TRBV7-3 to TRBJ1-6; no reliable D call. Germline V gene lookup returns CDR1 SGHTA and CDR2 FQGTGA. The CDR3 is 13 amino acids. Trimming left V 2 bases short and J 8 bases short, with 7 bases between. CDR3 DNA sequence: TGTGCCAGCAGCTTACTACAGTATTCACCCCTCCACTTT. Translating gives CASSLLQYSPLHF.

This clonotype was detected ten times or more. V usage is TRBV7-9 and J usage is TRBJ1-1, with no clear D. Trimming left V 0 bases short and J 0 bases short, with 8 bases between. Per germline, CDR1 SEHNR and CDR2 FQNEAQ (reference sequence). The CDR3 is 15 amino acids. CDR3 protein: CASSLAEILNTEAFF. CDR3 DNA: TGTGCCAGCAGCTTAGCGGAGATACTGAACACTGAAGCTTTCTTT.

V and J are TRBV6-5 and TRBJ2-5, with no clear D. The germline V and J ends were trimmed by 0 bases and 3 bases, with 8 bases remaining between them. The germline V gene has CDR1 MNHEY and CDR2 SVGAGI. This CDR3 region has 14 residues. This CDR3 reads CASSYSSEEETQYF. The CDR3 nucleotides read TGTGCCAGCAGTTACTCGAGCGAAGAAGAGACCCAGTACTTC.

The table lists this clonotype with a few counts. One end of the junction varies from germline; a read error may be responsible. The rearrangement links TRBV7-7 to TRBJ2-3, with 11 nucleotides matching TRBD1. The CDR3 loop spans 16 amino acids. CDR1 and CDR2 (germline): SSHAT, FNYEAQ (reference sequence). The CDR3 loop reads CASSKGTGGRGDTQYF. CDR3 coding DNA: TGTGCTAGCAGCAAAGGGACAGGGGGGAGAGGGGATACGCAGTATTTT.

This clonotype was seen more than once but under ten times. The chain employs TRBV27 and TRBJ1-1, with 8 bases lining up with TRBD1. The CDR3 length is 14 residues. V lost 6 bases to trimming and J lost 5 bases; unmatched junction nucleotides: 8. The germline V gene has CDR1 MNHEY and CDR2 SMNVEV (reference sequence). The CDR3 DNA is TGTGCCAGCAGCAAACAGGGGGTCGGAACTGAAGCTTTCTTT. It specifies CASSKQGVGTEAFF.

This clonotype was seen more than once but under ten times. This chain connects TRBV20-1 to TRBJ2-7, with 11 positions matching TRBD2. Germline V gene sequence: CDR1 DFQATT, CDR2 SNEGSKA (reference sequence). J lost 2 bases, V lost 4 bases, and 4 bases had no gene match. CDR3 length equals 14 residues. The CDR3 DNA reads TGCAGTGCTATTCTAGCGGGGGGAACCTACGAGCAGTACTTC. This translates into CSAILAGGTYEQYF.

The chain carries TRBV20-1 and TRBJ1-1, with D possibly TRBD1 on 6 matching bases. CDR3 length: 13 residues. V was pared by 6 bases and J by 11 bases, with 22 bases between. Per the germline V gene, CDR1 is DFQATT and CDR2 is SNEGSKA (reference sequence). The CDR3 DNA sequence: TGCAGTGCCGGCCGCCGGGGGCCCCTTGGGGCTTTCTTT. As protein: CSAGRRGPLGAFF.

In its sample, this clonotype was seen many times. The chain links TRBV10-3 to TRBJ1-5, with D tentatively TRBD1 (5 bases). Trimming pared 8 bases from V and 6 bases from J, leaving 11 bases between. Germline-derived CDR1 and CDR2 are ENHRY and SYGVKD. This CDR3 region has 12 residues. The CDR3 loop is CAIGGGFQPQHF. CDR3 bases: TGTGCCATCGGGGGGGGGTTTCAGCCCCAGCATTTT.

Remarks on this clonotype: This sequence may be a read error, since a much larger clone differs from it by one base. The chain combines TRBV5-1 with TRBJ1-1; D gene uncertain. Germline V CDR1 and CDR2: SGHRS, YFSETQ. This CDR3 has 14 amino acids. Here the CDR3 reads CASSSSTENTETFF. The CDR3 coding sequence is TGCGCCAGCAGCTCGTCTACAGAGAACACTGAAACTTTCTTT.

On this clonotype: Mismatch with germline at one junction end may stem from a read error. This chain uses TRBV20-1 with TRBJ1-5; D might be TRBD1 (5 bases). Germline assignment: CDR1 DFQATT and CDR2 SNEGSKA (reference sequence). There are 13 residues in the CDR3. The CDR3 reads CSAPGRNNQPQHF. The CDR3 DNA reads as TGCAGTGCTCCGGGACGGAACAATCAACCCCAGCATTTT.

This clonotype was found many times. This chain joins TRBV6-5 and TRBJ2-7; the D gene is possibly TRBD2 (5 bases). Per the germline V gene, CDR1 is MNHEY and CDR2 is SVGAGI. This CDR3 is built from 16 residues. Trimming left V 2 bases short and J 3 bases short, with 17 bases between. CDR3 bases: TGTGCCAGCAGTTACACCTCCGGGGTAGCACGCTACGAGCAGTACTTC. Amino acid sequence: CASSYTSGVARYEQYF.

This clonotype was seen many times. This sequence joins TRBV3-1 and TRBJ1-5; D unclear. The CDR3 sequence is 16 residues long. Trimming took 0 bases from V and 6 from J, leaving 15 bases between them. CDR1 is LGHDT, CDR2 YNNKEL, per germline (reference sequence). DNA for the CDR3: TGTGCCAGCAGCCAAGAGGGTCGGGGTAGGGCTCAGCCCCAGCATTTT. It specifies CASSQEGRGRAQPQHF.

The rearrangement uses TRBV5-6 and TRBJ2-7; D is possibly TRBD2 (5 bases). Looked up from germline, CDR1 is SGHDT and CDR2 is YYEEEE. The CDR3 is made up of 14 amino acids. V was trimmed by 1 base and J by 3 bases, leaving 11 bases between them. The CDR3 region is CASSLRHGDYEQYF. CDR3 nucleotides: TGTGCCAGCAGCTTGCGGCACGGGGACTACGAGCAGTACTTC.

The rearrangement links TRBV12-3 or TRBV12-4 to TRBJ2-1; 9 bases map to TRBD1. With 3 bases clipped from V and 7 bases from J, the junction kept 7 bases outside the gene matches. The CDR3 loop spans 15 amino acids. The CDR3 is CASSFIQGARNEQFF. The CDR3 bases are TGTGCCAGCAGTTTTATACAGGGGGCGCGAAATGAGCAGTTCTTC.

In its sample, this clonotype was seen a few times. This sequence joins TRBV28 and TRBJ1-1; D remains ambiguous. Germline CDR1 is MDHEN and CDR2 is SYDVKM. V was trimmed by 5 bases and J by 3 bases, leaving 13 bases between them. This CDR3 has 14 amino acids. In nucleotides, the CDR3 is TGTGCCAGCAGTCCCCCCGAGCGGTACACTGAAGCTTTCTTT. Translated, it gives CASSPPERYTEAFF.